The T cell receptor (beta chain) under discussion was sequenced for a study of persistence of HIV-infected CD4 T cells. Study results and caveats: Antigen-responding cells were enriched for degenerate expanded CDR3beta sequences. CMV- and Gag-responding cells had lower TCRbeta richness than CD3/CD28-responding cells.

This was the immunoSEQ version 4 assay in survey mode. Method: immunoSEQ multiplex PCR; TCRdb's copy keeps in-frame clones and lacks some. The sample lists 25,000 to 35,000 clones; 82% were seen once. Lysates of CMV-infected fibroblasts at approximately 9.6 ug/mL stimulated these cells. Memory cells lacking CD40L and CD69 with high CD45RO were sorted. Suppressive ART was started during chronic HIV-1 infection in these adults. Anti-CD28/CD49d costimulation, CD40-blocking antibody and enfuvirtide were given to CD8-depleted PBMCs for less than 20 hours. V was clipped by 5 bases and J by 13 bases, with 17 bases between them. CDR3 length: 13 residues. Germline CDR1 MDHEN, CDR2 SYDVKM. Note on this clone: What it binds is not known.

This clonotype originated in an adult man with HIV who was CMV-seropositive. The sequencing used CD4+ T cells sorted from PBMCs after 18-hour stimulation, collected from a patient who received antiretroviral therapy. V usage is TRBV28 and J usage is TRBJ1-4; D uncertain. The chain's CDR3 is CASSPPGPGGLFF. The CDR3, as DNA: TGTGCCAGCAGTCCCCCTGGCCCCGGCGGACTGTTTTTT.